This T cell receptor (beta chain) was sequenced during a study of T cells in Graves' hyperthyroidism and ophthalmopathy. There were TCR beta CDR3 regions amplified from RNA transcripts. Initially, a first-round RT-PCR of the TCR CDR3 employed the HTBI primer set. TCRdb re-called the multiplex PCR reads through MiXCR, storing one row per CDR3 protein. The top ten hold roughly 13% of the sample, which has 390,000 or so distinct CDR3 sequences, approximately 15% seen once. This clonotype was seen ten or more times. CDR3 length: 16 amino acids. Per germline, CDR1 ENHRY and CDR2 SYGVKD. The ends lost 3 bases at V and 8 bases at J; junction bases unmatched: 7. Exclusion followed for patients with uncontrolled infection, other autoimmune disease, pregnancy or lactation.

This receptor was obtained from a man aged 18 to 35 with Graves' ophthalmopathy. J is TRBJ2-1 and V is TRBV10-3; TRBD2 matches 13 bases. Input material: blood. CDR3: CAISEIRTSGSYEQFF. Here the CDR3 DNA reads TGTGCCATCAGTGAAATTCGGACTAGCGGGAGCTATGAGCAGTTCTTC.